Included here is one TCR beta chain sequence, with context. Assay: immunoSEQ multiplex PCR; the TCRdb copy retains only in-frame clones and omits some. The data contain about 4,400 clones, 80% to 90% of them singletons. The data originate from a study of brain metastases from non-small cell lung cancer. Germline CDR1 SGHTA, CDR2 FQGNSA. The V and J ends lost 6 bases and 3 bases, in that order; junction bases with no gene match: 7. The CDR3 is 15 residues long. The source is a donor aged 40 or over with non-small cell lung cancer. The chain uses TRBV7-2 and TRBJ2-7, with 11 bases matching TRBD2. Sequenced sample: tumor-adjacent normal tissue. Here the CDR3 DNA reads TGTGCCAGCAGGGGTAGCGGGAGGGCCAGCTACGAGCAGTACTTC. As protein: CASRGSGRASYEQYF.